These 14 T cell receptor beta chains share one sample of origin, sequenced in a study of blood T cells in healthy people across ages. The second PCR ran roughly 6 to 11 cycles with a sample-barcoded 5' primer and J-beta primers. Using its own MiXCR run on the 5' RACE reads, TCRdb lists one record per CDR3 protein. Counted here are around 1,000,000 distinct CDR3 sequences, roughly a quarter occurring once; the ten biggest clones make up around 0.75%. These sequences were also reported in another study, on T cells of mothers and their children.

The sample consisted of blood. The receptors shown here come from a girl aged 2-10 years in good health.

The V and J genes are TRBV7-8 and TRBJ1-1; the match to TRBD1 covers 9 bases. V dropped 3 bases and J dropped 3; count of bases not matched to a gene: 5. This CDR3 has 15 residues. Germline assignment: CDR1 SGHVS and CDR2 FQNEAQ. This CDR3 reads CASSLNRGPDTEAFF. The CDR3, as DNA: TGTGCCAGCAGCTTGAACAGGGGGCCGGACACTGAAGCTTTCTTT.

This clonotype has a handful of counts. Here the CDR3 reads CASGLTYTEAFF. The CDR3 DNA reads as TGTGCCAGCGGCTTGACTTACACTGAAGCTTTCTTT. V gene TRBV25-1 combines with J gene TRBJ1-1, with D unresolved. Trimming removed 8 bases from V and 3 bases from J, with 10 bases in between. The CDR3 runs 12 residues. The germline CDR1 and CDR2 sequences are MGHDK and SYGVNS.

This clonotype was observed a handful of times. The gene calls are TRBV20-1 and TRBJ2-5; 7 bases fit TRBD1. After removal of 0 bases from V and 5 bases from J, the junction contained 6 bases not matched to a gene. Germline CDR1 and CDR2: DFQATT and SNEGSKA (reference sequence). The CDR3 runs to 14 residues. The CDR3 spells CSARDVGGVETQYF. The CDR3 DNA follows: TGCAGTGCTAGAGACGTAGGGGGCGTGGAGACCCAGTACTTC.

This clonotype has just a few counts. The chain recombines TRBV12-3 or TRBV12-4 with TRBJ1-2; no clear D gene. This CDR3 has 16 residues. Trimming shortened V by 3 bases and J by 3 bases, and 17 bases separated the two germline ends. The CDR3 coding sequence is TGTGCCAGCAGTTTGTCGGATCTAACCCGAGACTATGGCTACACCTTC. Its protein is CASSLSDLTRDYGYTF.

This clonotype was observed a handful of times. The chain uses TRBV29-1 and TRBJ2-5; no clear D gene. V gave up 2 bases and J gave up 2 bases, with 12 bases separating them. Germline V gene sequence: CDR1 SQVTM, CDR2 ANQGSEA. The CDR3 loop spans 14 amino acids. The CDR3: CSVEPQWQQETQYF. In DNA, the CDR3 is TGCAGCGTTGAACCCCAGTGGCAGCAAGAGACCCAGTACTTC.

J is TRBJ2-5 and V is TRBV7-2, with D possibly TRBD2 on 7 matching bases. The last part of the DNA fits TRBJ2-1 better; the J call may be wrong. Germline values: CDR1 SGHTA, CDR2 FQGNSA. The CDR3 covers 15 residues. The CDR3 sequence: CASSRARGGYNEQFF. The CDR3, as DNA: TGTGCCAGCAGCAGGGCGAGGGGGGGATACAATGAGCAGTTCTTC.

This clonotype turned up a few times. The chain carries TRBV4-2 and TRBJ2-7, with D possibly being TRBD1 (7 bases). V lost 0 bases to trimming and J lost 3 bases, with 15 bases between them. CDR1 LGHNA and CDR2 YNFKEQ come from the germline V gene. The CDR3 is 16 amino acids. The CDR3 DNA reads as TGTGCCAGCAGCCAAGACCCCGGGCAGGGGGGCTACGAGCAGTACTTC. Translation: CASSQDPGQGGYEQYF.

Points on this clonotype: Mismatch with germline at one junction end may stem from a read error. This chain links TRBV20-1 with TRBJ2-1, with D perhaps matching TRBD2 (6 bases). This CDR3 spans 14 amino acids. The V gene's germline CDR1 is DFQATT and CDR2 SNEGSKA (reference sequence). The CDR3 nucleotides are TGCAGTGCTAGAGAAGTGGGAGGCGGGGAGACCCGGTACTTC. Amino acids: CSAREVGGGETRYF.

This clonotype was picked up a small number of times. V usage is TRBV7-2 and J usage is TRBJ2-3; 11 nucleotides agree with TRBD2. CDR1 SGHTA and CDR2 FQGNSA come from the germline V gene. The CDR3 spans 16 residues. The trim removed 1 base at V and 6 bases at J, leaving 6 bases unmatched. The DNA for the CDR3 is TGTGCCAGCAGCTTAGTGACTAGCGGGGCGGAGGATACGCAGTATTTT. Translated: CASSLVTSGAEDTQYF.

In its sample, this clonotype was seen a few times. The rearrangement links TRBV4-1 to TRBJ1-4; perhaps TRBD1 as D (5 bases). The CDR3 is 14 amino acids. The germline CDR1 and CDR2 sequences are MGHRA and YSYEKL. V dropped 4 bases and J dropped 5 bases, with 11 bases sitting between them. The CDR3 sequence is CASSLRELNEKLFF. In nucleotides, the CDR3 is TGCGCCAGCAGCCTCAGGGAATTAAATGAAAAACTGTTTTTT.

This clonotype was observed a handful of times. This chain joins TRBV6-5 and TRBJ1-1; possibly TRBD1 for D (6 bases). V was pared by 1 base and J by 3 bases, with 9 bases between. The CDR3 is 14 residues long. Germline-derived CDR1 and CDR2 are MNHEY and SVGAGI. The CDR3 reads CASSYFQGHTEAFF. The CDR3 coding sequence is TGTGCCAGCAGTTACTTCCAGGGGCACACTGAAGCTTTCTTT.

This clonotype was observed a few times. The rearrangement joins TRBV28 to TRBJ2-3; D may be TRBD2 (5 bases). This CDR3 spans 19 amino acids. Trimming stripped 4 bases from V and 3 bases from J, with 26 bases between. Germline V gene lookup returns CDR1 MDHEN and CDR2 SYDVKM. In nucleotides, the CDR3 is TGTGCCAGCAGTTCCGTGTGGCGAGTCCCGGGATTCTTAACAGATACGCAGTATTTT. This translates into CASSSVWRVPGFLTDTQYF. The entire variable domain, with the rest obtained from reference TRBV28 and TRBJ2-3, is as follows: DVKVTQSSRYLVKRTGEKVFLECVQDMDHENMFWYRQDPGLGLRLIYFSYDVKMKEKGDIPEGYSVSREKKERFSLILESASTNQTSMYLCASSSVWRVPGFLTDTQYFGPGTRLTVL.

In regard to this clonotype: A clone one base away is much larger, so this may be a read error. This sequence joins TRBV7-9 and TRBJ2-5; 7 bases match TRBD2. This CDR3 is 14 amino acids long. The germline gives CDR1 SEHNR, CDR2 FQNEAQ (reference sequence). In nucleotides, the CDR3 is TGTGCCATCAGCTTTCGGGAGGATGAAGAGACCCAGTACTTC. As protein: CAISFREDEETQYF.

This clonotype was seen once. V usage is TRBV6-5 and J usage is TRBJ1-1; no firm D call. The CDR3 is 14 amino acids. From germline, CDR1 is MNHEY and CDR2 SVGAGI. Between the trimmed V and J ends, which lost 4 bases and 0 bases, there was a span of 9 bases. CDR3 sequence: CASSSLMVNTEAFF. Here the CDR3 DNA reads TGTGCCAGCAGTTCCCTGATGGTGAACACTGAAGCTTTCTTT.